The 26 T cell receptor beta chains below all came from one sample that was sequenced in a study of cytomegalovirus exposure and HLA in healthy donors. The PCR used 60 Vbeta and 13 Jbeta primers. Method: immunoSEQ multiplex PCR; TCRdb's copy keeps in-frame clones and lacks some. This sample carries about 170,000 clones, roughly 80% of them seen once, and the ten largest clones take approximately 2%. The sample taken for sequencing was PBMCs. All receptors come from a female donor in good health and CMV-seronegative.

The gene calls are TRBV7-9 and TRBJ1-5; 7 nucleotides align to TRBD1. Germline V gene lookup returns CDR1 SEHNR and CDR2 FQNEAQ (reference sequence). V was pared by 6 bases and J by 4 bases, with 6 bases of the junction left unmatched. The length of the CDR3 is 14 residues. The CDR3 DNA is TGTGCCAGCAGTCAAGGGGGCGTGAATCAGCCCCAGCATTTT. Protein product: CASSQGGVNQPQHF.

V gene TRBV2 combines with J gene TRBJ1-5; possibly TRBD1 for D (6 bases). The CDR3 consists of 16 residues. In germline, CDR1 is SNHLY, CDR2 FYNNEI. The V end lost 2 bases, the J end lost 2 bases, and 13 bases lay between the germline ends. The CDR3 sequence: CASSERGGLRNQPQHF. CDR3 DNA: TGTGCCAGCAGTGAAAGGGGGGGATTGCGCAATCAGCCCCAGCATTTT.

Of note for this clone: A read error may account for a junction end that differs from germline. The chain has TRBV11-2 and TRBJ1-5; D remains unclear. CDR3 size: 16 residues. Germline V gene sequence: CDR1 SGHAT, CDR2 FQNNGV. CDR3 residues: CASTLRREAQNQPQHF. CDR3 bases: TGTGCCAGCACCTTACGGCGGGAAGCCCAGAATCAGCCCCAGCATTTT.

The chain employs TRBV30 and TRBJ1-2; 12 positions agree with TRBD1. The CDR3 contains 16 residues. Trimming removed 0 bases from V and 8 bases from J; junction bases left unmatched: 10. Germline-derived CDR1 and CDR2 are GTSNPN and SVGIG (reference sequence). The CDR3 reads CAWSVRQGQGARGYTF. CDR3 sequence (DNA): TGTGCCTGGAGTGTACGTCAGGGACAGGGGGCGCGGGGCTACACCTTC.

The chain combines TRBV7-9 with TRBJ2-3; no firm D call. V gave up 2 bases and J gave up 2 bases, with 11 bases separating them. This CDR3 has 15 residues. Germline CDR1 and CDR2: SEHNR and FQNEAQ (reference sequence). CDR3 in amino acids: CASSLMGQATDTQYF. CDR3 coding DNA: TGTGCCAGCAGCTTAATGGGCCAGGCCACAGATACGCAGTATTTT.

V and J are TRBV4-2 and TRBJ1-2, with no clear D. V lost 0 bases, J lost 7 bases, and 9 bases lay in between. Germline V CDR1 and CDR2: LGHNA, YNFKEQ. This CDR3 has 13 residues. As DNA, the CDR3 is TGTGCCAGCAGCCAAGATCTACTTACTGGCTACACCTTC. Translated: CASSQDLLTGYTF.

J is TRBJ1-1 and V is TRBV7-9; D perhaps matches TRBD1 (6 bases). V lost 5 bases to trimming and J lost 11 bases, with 12 bases between them. The CDR3 covers 11 residues. From germline, CDR1 is SEHNR and CDR2 FQNEAQ (reference sequence). In DNA form, the CDR3 reads TGTGCCAGCAGCGAACAGGGATGGGCTTTCTTT. This codes for CASSEQGWAFF.

V gene TRBV5-1 combines with J gene TRBJ1-1; 7 nucleotides match TRBD1. The CDR3 totals 15 residues. With V trimmed by 6 bases and J by 0 bases, 8 bases remained unmatched. The germline CDR1 and CDR2 sequences are SGHRS and YFSETQ. CDR3 sequence reads: CASKTGMEMNTEAFF. For the CDR3, the DNA is TGCGCCAGCAAGACAGGGATGGAAATGAACACTGAAGCTTTCTTT.

J is TRBJ1-1 and V is TRBV7-9; D is possibly TRBD1 (6 bases). Per the germline V gene, CDR1 is SEHNR and CDR2 is FQNEAQ (reference sequence). The CDR3 has 13 residues. Deletions cut 1 base from V and 8 bases from J, with 11 bases between. The CDR3 coding sequence is TGTGCCAGCAGCTTAGACACAGGGACAGAAGCTTTCTTT. Translating it yields CASSLDTGTEAFF.

The chain employs TRBV29-1 and TRBJ1-1; 8 nucleotides agree with TRBD1. The germline gives CDR1 SQVTM, CDR2 ANQGSEA. This CDR3 has 14 residues. V shed 6 bases, J shed 4 bases, and the junction held 10 bases outside the gene matches. The chain's CDR3 is CSVNHRGFGTEAFF. CDR3 sequence (DNA): TGCAGCGTAAACCACAGGGGGTTCGGCACTGAAGCTTTCTTT.

This clone was seen a few times. The rearrangement links TRBV7-9 to TRBJ2-4; D is ambiguous. The V and J ends lost 5 bases and 8 bases respectively, with 25 bases between them. Germline V gene sequence: CDR1 SEHNR, CDR2 FQNEAQ (reference sequence). CDR3 length: 17 residues. This CDR3 reads CASSQGTGTRPADIQYF. Written as DNA, the CDR3 is TGTGCCAGCAGCCAAGGAACCGGTACTCGACCCGCGGACATTCAGTACTTC.

V usage is TRBV7-3 and J usage is TRBJ2-2; D is possibly TRBD1 (7 bases). V dropped 3 bases and J dropped 1 base, with 18 bases sitting between them. The CDR3 consists of 18 residues. Looked up from germline, CDR1 is SGHTA and CDR2 is FQGTGA. The CDR3 spells CASSFHPQGGQNTGELFF. CDR3 DNA sequence: TGTGCCAGCAGCTTCCATCCCCAGGGGGGACAGAACACCGGGGAGCTGTTTTTT.

The genes are TRBV7-2 and TRBJ1-5; D gene unclear. Germline V lookup: CDR1 SGHTA, CDR2 FQGNSA. This CDR3 comprises 16 residues. Trimming took off 5 bases at V and 1 base at J, with 15 bases between the two ends. CDR3 region: CASSLHETVSNQPQHF. In DNA, the CDR3 is TGTGCCAGCAGCCTACACGAAACAGTGAGCAATCAGCCCCAGCATTTT. The whole variable domain, remainder taken from reference TRBV7-2 and TRBJ1-5, is GAGVSQSPSNKVTEKGKDVELRCDPISGHTALYWYRQSLGQGLEFLIYFQGNSAPDKSGLPSDRFSAERTGGSVSTLTIQRTQQEDSAVYLCASSLHETVSNQPQHFGDGTRLSIL.

This clone was counted between two and nine times. This chain connects TRBV2 to TRBJ2-5, with D unclear. This CDR3 region has 13 residues. Trimming removed 7 bases at V and 4 bases at J, with 13 bases between. Germline lookup yields CDR1 SNHLY and CDR2 FYNNEI. CDR3 DNA: TGTGCCAGCAACGTGAACTCGCCAGAGACCCAGTACTTC. It translates to CASNVNSPETQYF.

The chain carries TRBV5-5 and TRBJ2-3, with 9 bases matching TRBD1. Per germline, CDR1 SGHKS and CDR2 YYEKEE (reference sequence). V was clipped by 6 bases and J by 6 bases; unmatched bases: 11. The length of the CDR3 is 15 residues. The CDR3 here is CASTNPDRGRDTQYF. The CDR3 region has the DNA TGTGCCAGCACCAATCCGGACAGGGGCCGGGATACGCAGTATTTT.

The chain recombines TRBV6-1 with TRBJ1-5; TRBD1 matches at 9 bases. There are 13 residues in the CDR3. Germline CDR1 and CDR2: MNHNS and SASEGT. With V trimmed by 7 bases and J by 7 bases, 5 bases remained unmatched. The CDR3 DNA reads TGTGCCAGCAAAGGGACAGGGAACCAGCCCCAGCATTTT. It encodes CASKGTGNQPQHF.

The V call is TRBV5-1, the J call TRBJ2-2, with 9 bases aligning to TRBD1. Germline V gene lookup returns CDR1 SGHRS and CDR2 YFSETQ. With 4 bases clipped from V and 6 bases from J, the junction kept 10 bases outside the gene matches. CDR3 size: 16 residues. CDR3 residues: CASSARDRALSGELFF. The CDR3 DNA reads TGCGCCAGCAGCGCCCGGGACAGGGCTTTGTCCGGGGAGCTGTTTTTT. Drawing the rest from reference TRBV5-1 and TRBJ2-2, the complete variable domain is KAGVTQTPRYLIKTRGQQVTLSCSPISGHRSVSWYQQTPGQGLQFLFEYFSETQRNKGNFPGRFSGRQFSNSRSEMNVSTLELGDSALYLCASSARDRALSGELFFGEGSRLTVL.

This clone was picked up one time. The chain uses TRBV9 and TRBJ1-1; D may be TRBD1 (5 bases). Germline V CDR1 and CDR2: SGDLS, YYNGEE. Between the trimmed V and J ends, which lost 7 bases and 0 bases, there was a span of 7 bases. The CDR3 loop spans 12 amino acids. CDR3 nucleotides: TGTGCCAGCGGGGCGATGAACACTGAAGCTTTCTTT. It yields the protein CASGAMNTEAFF.

The chain is built from TRBV5-4 and TRBJ2-7; 8 nucleotides align to TRBD2. This CDR3 contains 15 residues. Trimming at V came to 0 bases and at J to 1 base, leaving 3 bases not matched to a gene. CDR1 is SGHNT and CDR2 is YYREEE in the germline V gene (reference sequence). This CDR3 reads CASSLDPGGSYEQYF. CDR3 DNA sequence: TGTGCCAGCAGCTTGGATCCGGGAGGGTCCTACGAGCAGTACTTC.

The chain carries TRBV6-4 and TRBJ2-3; D is unclear. Germline V CDR1 and CDR2: MRHNA, SNTAGT. V gave up 0 bases and J gave up 3 bases, with 7 bases separating them. This CDR3 is 14 amino acids long. The DNA of the CDR3 is TGTGCCAGCAGTGACTCCCACAGAACAGATACGCAGTATTTT. As protein: CASSDSHRTDTQYF.

The chain has TRBV7-6 and TRBJ2-2; 7 nucleotides agree with TRBD1. This CDR3 region has 16 residues. Trimming cost V 5 bases and J 2 bases; bases outside gene matches: 8. The germline gives CDR1 SGHVS, CDR2 FNYEAQ. The CDR3 reads CASSDSGQSNTGELFF. The CDR3 nucleotides read TGTGCCAGCAGCGACTCGGGACAGTCAAACACCGGGGAGCTGTTTTTT.

The chain combines TRBV5-1 with TRBJ2-2, with 7 bases aligning to TRBD1. V lost 4 bases, J lost 1 base, and 7 bases stayed unmatched. CDR1 is SGHRS, CDR2 YFSETQ, per germline. This CDR3 has 16 amino acids. The CDR3 nucleotides read TGCGCCAGCAGCCCCCAACCAGGGGGGAACACCGGGGAGCTGTTTTTT. It is translated as CASSPQPGGNTGELFF.

The chain uses TRBV5-4 and TRBJ1-1; 7 bases line up with TRBD1. CDR1 is SGHNT and CDR2 is YYREEE in the germline V gene (reference sequence). CDR3 size: 15 residues. V shed 4 bases, J shed 1 base, and the junction held 7 bases outside the gene matches. Here the CDR3 reads CASSAPGTENTEAFF. In DNA, the CDR3 is TGTGCCAGCAGCGCCCCCGGGACAGAGAACACTGAAGCTTTCTTT.

The chain uses TRBV5-4 and TRBJ2-1; D unclear. The germline V gene has CDR1 SGHNT and CDR2 YYREEE (reference sequence). This CDR3 is 16 amino acids long. V lost 2 bases, J lost 9 bases, and 21 bases lay in between. The DNA for the CDR3 is TGTGCCAGCAGCTTACGCTCTCCCCCCCACGCGCCTGAGCAGTTCTTC. This translates into CASSLRSPPHAPEQFF.

In this sample, this clone turned up once. The chain is built from TRBV2 and TRBJ1-3; D is unclear. Deletions cut 3 bases from V and 3 bases from J, with 9 bases between. This CDR3 is built from 14 residues. CDR1 and CDR2 (germline): SNHLY, FYNNEI. For the CDR3, the DNA is TGTGCCAGCAGTGAGGAGGCATTTGGAAACACCATATATTTT. Protein: CASSEEAFGNTIYF.

This rearrangement joins TRBV6-1 to TRBJ2-7; 8 positions match TRBD1. Germline CDR1 reads MNHNS; CDR2 reads SASEGT. This CDR3 has 16 residues. After removal of 4 bases from V and 0 bases from J, the junction contained 8 bases not matched to a gene. The DNA of the CDR3 is TGTGCCAGCAGTGCACGGACAGGGAGGAGCTCCTACGAGCAGTACTTC. Residues: CASSARTGRSSYEQYF.